The present entry profiles one TCR beta chain with its context. Its antigen is not known. This specimen comes from a study of T cells expressing NK-cell markers. The wider study: Among the eight sequenced donors, seven tested HCMV-seropositive and one tested seronegative. General observations from the study: Clarity on HCMV specificity was lacking for the expanded NKG2C+ T cell clones. Dominant NKG2C+ clonotypes made up about 1.0-7.5% of CD8+ T cells in a handful of donors.

UMIs were included in TCR beta cDNA generated by 5'RACE template switching. TCRdb reprocessed the 5' RACE reads and keeps a single row for each CDR3 protein, giving no DNA. This listing includes more than 250,000 distinct CDR3 sequences. This TCR was sampled from a man aged 18 to 30 in good health. The source material was blood T cells: a sorted CD56 or NKG2C T cell subset, CD4+ or CD8+ T cells, or bulk PBMC T cells (not recorded which).

The CDR3 region is CASSPTGTGMNNEKLFF. This chain connects TRBV5-1 to TRBJ1-4; there is no DNA to check the TCRdb D call of TRBD1. Germline CDR1 SGHRS, CDR2 YFSETQ. The CDR3 has 17 residues.